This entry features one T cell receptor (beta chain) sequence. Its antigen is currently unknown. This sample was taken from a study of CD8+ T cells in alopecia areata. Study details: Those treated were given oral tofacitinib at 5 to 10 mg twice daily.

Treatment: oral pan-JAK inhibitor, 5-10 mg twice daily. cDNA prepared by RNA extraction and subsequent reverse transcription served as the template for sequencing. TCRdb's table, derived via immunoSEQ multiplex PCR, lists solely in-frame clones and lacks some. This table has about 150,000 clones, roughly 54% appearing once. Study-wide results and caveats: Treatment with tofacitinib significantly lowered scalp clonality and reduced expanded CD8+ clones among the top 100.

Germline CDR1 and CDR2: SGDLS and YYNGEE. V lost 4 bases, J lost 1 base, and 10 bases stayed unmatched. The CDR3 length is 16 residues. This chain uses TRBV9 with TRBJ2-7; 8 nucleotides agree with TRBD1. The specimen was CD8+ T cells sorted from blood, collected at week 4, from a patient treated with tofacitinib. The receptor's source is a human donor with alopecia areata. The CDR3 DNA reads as TGTGCCAGCAGCACCTCCAGGACAGGGTCGTCCTACGAGCAGTACTTC. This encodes CASSTSRTGSSYEQYF. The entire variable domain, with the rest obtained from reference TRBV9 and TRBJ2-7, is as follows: DSGVTQTPKHLITATGQRVTLRCSPRSGDLSVYWYQQSLDQGLQFLIQYYNGEERAKGNILERFSAQQFPDLHSELNLSSLELGDSALYFCASSTSRTGSSYEQYFGPGTRLTVT.